The rows below give T cell receptor beta chains drawn from one sample of a study of blood T cell repertoires in COVID-19. The protocol was immunoSEQ multiplex PCR, while the TCRdb copy is restricted to in-frame clones and leaves out a portion. Altogether approximately 28,000 clones are present, around 87% being singletons, with the ten largest covering around 1.7%. The sample was peripheral blood. The receptors were sampled from a woman aged 60-70 years with active COVID-19. Each CDR3 is given without its conserved first and last residue. D genes are given only for firm matches.

TRBD2,TRBV10-3,ASRSGTTDTQY
-,TRBV4-1,ASSQGGDEQY
-,TRBV7-6,ASSLAGGGLGRETEAF
-,TRBV5-1,ASRTGSRGYEQY
-,TRBV10-1,ASSEYDGEQY
TRBD2,TRBV7-9,ASRRLAGQEEADTQY
-,TRBV2,ASSERGETQY
TRBD1,TRBV3-1/TRBV3-2,ASSQEPVDRGKFGYEQY
-,TRBV19,ASSPQAGSSYNEQF
TRBD2,TRBV5-1,ASSFTGTSPLEQY
TRBD1,TRBV7-8,ASSSGRTGEGSYEQY
-,TRBV5-6,ASSPYYTGTRNTEAF
-,TRBV6-5,ANWRLLNTEAF
TRBD2,TRBV7-9,ASSSGTSVSYNEQF
TRBD1,TRBV7-2,ASSLGTGEFGQF
-,TRBV10-3,AISGRSWDEQF
TRBD2,TRBV19,ASRELAGVNNEQF
-,TRBV5-6,ASSRTGTDTQY
-,TRBV12-1,ASSFGLAGGLRFEQY
-,TRBV5-1,ASSLEAGIYEQY
TRBD1,TRBV28,ASSSNWGQDSGNTIY
TRBD2,TRBV7-3,ASSLTALAGVDEQF
-,TRBV7-9,ASSFLRQGGSPLH
-,TRBV5-5,ASSLEQGTGLPPYEQY
-,TRBV5-1,ASSFGGTILNTEAF
-,TRBV28,ASSLTVYEQY
TRBD1,TRBV9,ASSPAQGLRNSPLH
-,TRBV7-8,ASNGLGELGLLNTEAF
TRBD1,TRBV28,ASSGTGLGNTIY
-,TRBV27,ASSYQGRIQETQY
-,TRBV3-1/TRBV3-2,ASSHPPGSPSYNEQF
TRBD2,TRBV28,ASSGMTSGRARSSYNEQF
TRBD1,TRBV24-1,ATSSPGQGSYEQY
TRBD2,TRBV7-9,ASSPQAGGETQY
-,TRBV9,ASSVASNPYEQY